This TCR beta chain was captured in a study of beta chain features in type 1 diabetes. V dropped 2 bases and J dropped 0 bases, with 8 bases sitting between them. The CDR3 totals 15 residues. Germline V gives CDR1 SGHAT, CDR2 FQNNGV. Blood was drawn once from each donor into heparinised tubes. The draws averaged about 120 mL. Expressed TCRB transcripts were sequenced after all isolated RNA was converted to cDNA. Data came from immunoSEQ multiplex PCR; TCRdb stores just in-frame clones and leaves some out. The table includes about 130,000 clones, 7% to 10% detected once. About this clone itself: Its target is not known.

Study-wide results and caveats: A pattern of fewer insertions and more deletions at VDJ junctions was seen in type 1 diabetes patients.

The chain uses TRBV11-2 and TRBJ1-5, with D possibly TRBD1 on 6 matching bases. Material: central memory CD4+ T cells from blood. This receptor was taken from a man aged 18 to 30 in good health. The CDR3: CASSLKGGSNQPQHF. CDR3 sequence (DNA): TGTGCCAGCAGCTTAAAAGGGGGTAGCAATCAGCCCCAGCATTTT.